The next 21 T cell receptor beta chains were all read from a single sample in a study of T-cell reconstitution after alpha-beta-depleted transplantation in children. A TCRbeta library incorporating unique molecular identifiers was prepared. In TCRdb, the PCR reads were re-called with MiXCR into one record per CDR3 protein. The table lists 700,000 to 850,000 distinct CDR3 sequences, 16% of them singletons. The source was PBMCs, mostly from graft donor cells, collected 360 days after TCRalphabeta/CD19-depleted stem cell transplant. The source of these receptors is a male patient between 5 and 17 years old who had a stem cell transplant for acute lymphoblastic leukemia, so the T cells may come from the graft donor.

This clonotype has at least ten counts. The chain has TRBV7-8 and TRBJ1-1; D is uncertain. Trimming left V 2 bases short and J 1 base short, with 11 bases between. This CDR3 has 15 residues. Per germline, CDR1 SGHVS and CDR2 FQNEAQ. Here the CDR3 reads CASSLSWARNTEAFF. CDR3 sequence (DNA): TGTGCCAGCAGCTTAAGTTGGGCCAGGAACACTGAAGCTTTCTTT.

This clonotype was seen more than once but under ten times. V gene TRBV5-1 combines with J gene TRBJ1-2; 8 nucleotides match TRBD1. V shed 0 bases, J shed 4 bases, and the junction held 8 bases outside the gene matches. The germline V gene has CDR1 SGHRS and CDR2 YFSETQ. This CDR3 spans 16 amino acids. The CDR3 spells CASSLEWGQEGYGYTF. In DNA form, the CDR3 reads TGCGCCAGCAGCTTGGAGTGGGGACAGGAGGGCTATGGCTACACCTTC. Together with reference TRBV5-1 and TRBJ1-2, the CDR3 gives the full variable domain: KAGVTQTPRYLIKTRGQQVTLSCSPISGHRSVSWYQQTPGQGLQFLFEYFSETQRNKGNFPGRFSGRQFSNSRSEMNVSTLELGDSALYLCASSLEWGQEGYGYTFGSGTRLTVV.

This clonotype was seen a handful of times. The chain is built from TRBV2 and TRBJ2-5; 11 nucleotides align to TRBD2. The germline V gene has CDR1 SNHLY and CDR2 FYNNEI. Trimming removed 2 bases from V and 4 bases from J; junction bases left unmatched: 6. The CDR3 is 16 amino acids. CDR3 in DNA: TGTGCCAGCAGTGAAACTAGCGGGAGTGTCAGAGAGACCCAGTACTTC. Amino acid sequence: CASSETSGSVRETQYF.

The chain employs TRBV29-1 and TRBJ2-5, with D possibly matching TRBD1 (5 bases). Germline values: CDR1 SQVTM, CDR2 ANQGSEA. The CDR3 has 13 amino acids. V was trimmed by 3 bases and J by 0 bases, leaving 8 bases between them. DNA for the CDR3: TGCAGCGTTGATAAGGGGTACCAAGAGACCCAGTACTTC. It codes for CSVDKGYQETQYF. Using reference TRBV29-1 and TRBJ2-5 for the parts outside the CDR3, the full variable domain is SAVISQKPSRDICQRGTSLTIQCQVDSQVTMMFWYRQQPGQSLTLIATANQGSEATYESGFVIDKFPISRPNLTFSTLTVSNMSPEDSSIYLCSVDKGYQETQYFGPGTRLLVL.

This clonotype was seen more than once but under ten times. The chain carries TRBV15 and TRBJ2-7; D tentatively reads TRBD1 or TRBD2 (5 bases each). The CDR3 totals 17 residues. V lost 3 bases and J lost 7, with 25 bases in between. CDR1 and CDR2 from the germline V gene are LNHNV and YYDKDF (reference sequence). Here the CDR3 DNA reads TGTGCCACCAGCAGCGCCTTAATTTCTAGAGGGACGGGAGAGCAGTACTTC. Translating it yields CATSSALISRGTGEQYF.

This clonotype has a count of ten or more. The chain links TRBV7-3 to TRBJ2-5; D unclear. The length of the CDR3 is 13 residues. V lost 5 bases, J lost 4 bases, and 11 bases lay in between. Germline V CDR1 and CDR2: SGHTA, FQGTGA. The CDR3 loop is CASSLQPLETQYF. The CDR3, as DNA: TGTGCCAGCAGCCTACAGCCCTTAGAGACCCAGTACTTC.

The V and J genes are TRBV27 and TRBJ2-7; perhaps TRBD2 as D (5 bases). Germline CDR1 is MNHEY and CDR2 is SMNVEV (reference sequence). The CDR3 is 15 amino acids. Trimming shortened V by 0 bases and J by 3 bases, and 12 bases separated the two germline ends. CDR3: CASSLSREGNYEQYF. The CDR3 nucleotides are TGTGCCAGCAGTTTATCCCGGGAAGGGAACTACGAGCAGTACTTC.

The chain is built from TRBV5-1 and TRBJ1-1, with 7 bases that match TRBD1. CDR3 size: 14 residues. Germline values: CDR1 SGHRS, CDR2 YFSETQ. Trimming at V came to 7 bases and at J to 4 bases, leaving 10 bases not matched to a gene. The DNA for the CDR3 is TGCGCCAGCGCCCAGGGGGGGAAGTTCACTGAAGCTTTCTTT. It codes for CASAQGGKFTEAFF.

In its sample, this clonotype was seen a few times. CDR3 sequence reads: CASSLDPGLKSDTQYF. The CDR3 nucleotides read TGTGCCAGCAGCTTAGATCCGGGACTCAAATCTGATACGCAGTATTTT. The chain joins TRBV7-6 to TRBJ2-3; D may be TRBD2 (6 bases). The CDR3 loop spans 16 amino acids. The V and J ends lost 1 base and 6 bases respectively, with 17 bases between them. Per germline, CDR1 SGHVS and CDR2 FNYEAQ. Combining the CDR3 with reference TRBV7-6 and TRBJ2-3 gives the whole variable domain GAGVSQSPRYKVTKRGQDVALRCDPISGHVSLYWYRQALGQGPEFLTYFNYEAQQDKSGLPNDRFSAERPEGSISTLTIQRTEQRDSAMYRCASSLDPGLKSDTQYFGPGTRLTVL.

The chain's CDR3 is CASSPTLAVGNEQFF. The CDR3 nucleotides are TGTGCCAGCAGCCCAACTCTAGCGGTGGGGAATGAGCAGTTCTTC. The V gene is TRBV11-3, the J gene TRBJ2-1, with 7 positions matching TRBD2. The V gene end was trimmed by 5 bases and the J gene end by 7 bases; junction bases not matched to a gene: 11. CDR1 and CDR2 (germline): SGHNT, YENEEA. The CDR3 length is 15 residues.

The V call is TRBV29-1, the J call TRBJ1-4; unclear D gene. Germline V gives CDR1 SQVTM, CDR2 ANQGSEA. The CDR3 consists of 13 residues. V lost 6 bases and J lost 0, with 8 bases in between. The CDR3 DNA follows: TGCAGCGTCCAGCCCGCAACTAATGAAAAACTGTTTTTT. This sequence encodes CSVQPATNEKLFF. Together with reference TRBV29-1 and TRBJ1-4, the CDR3 gives the full variable domain: SAVISQKPSRDICQRGTSLTIQCQVDSQVTMMFWYRQQPGQSLTLIATANQGSEATYESGFVIDKFPISRPNLTFSTLTVSNMSPEDSSIYLCSVQPATNEKLFFGSGTQLSVL.

This clonotype was recorded at least ten times. The rearrangement links TRBV20-1 to TRBJ1-6, with D unclear. Trimming left V 5 bases short and J 10 bases short, with 18 bases between. The CDR3 loop spans 14 amino acids. Per the germline V gene, CDR1 is DFQATT and CDR2 is SNEGSKA (reference sequence). This CDR3 is CSASRSTSNSPLHF. The CDR3, as DNA: TGCAGTGCTTCCCGGTCCACCTCAAACTCACCCCTCCACTTT.

The V and J genes are TRBV3-1 and TRBJ2-7, with TRBD2 matching 11 bases. This CDR3 has 17 residues. The V segment lost 4 bases and the J segment 5 bases; nucleotides outside the gene matches: 13. Germline assignment: CDR1 LGHDT and CDR2 YNNKEL (reference sequence). The CDR3 DNA reads as TGTGCCAGCAGCCCCAATCTGGCTAGCGGGAGGTTCGACGAGCAGTACTTC. Its translation: CASSPNLASGRFDEQYF.

This clonotype was seen a handful of times. The chain carries TRBV25-1 and TRBJ1-1, with 7 bases lining up with TRBD1. CDR1 MGHDK and CDR2 SYGVNS come from the germline V gene. The CDR3 length is 17 residues. J was trimmed by 2 bases and V by 4 bases; bases with no gene match: 13. The CDR3 loop is CASSGHLGGSANTEAFF. In nucleotides, the CDR3 is TGTGCCAGCAGTGGGCACCTAGGGGGCTCCGCAAACACTGAAGCTTTCTTT.

The V and J genes are TRBV12-3 or TRBV12-4 and TRBJ1-1, with a tentative D call TRBD1 (5 bases). Deletions cut 6 bases from V and 3 bases from J, with 17 bases between. CDR3 length: 15 amino acids. CDR3 region: CASSTGSGGYTEAFF. The DNA for the CDR3 is TGTGCCAGCAGCACGGGTTCGGGGGGGTACACTGAAGCTTTCTTT.

This clonotype turned up a few times. The gene calls are TRBV5-5 and TRBJ2-1, with 8 positions matching TRBD1. The V gene end was trimmed by 4 bases and the J gene end by 2 bases; junction bases not matched to a gene: 11. CDR1 SGHKS and CDR2 YYEKEE come from the germline V gene (reference sequence). The CDR3 consists of 17 residues. The CDR3 is CASSPWDRLGAYNEQFF. The CDR3 region has the DNA TGTGCCAGCAGCCCCTGGGACAGGTTGGGGGCCTACAATGAGCAGTTCTTC.

The chain couples TRBV5-1 to TRBJ2-3; no reliable D call. The CDR3 length is 14 residues. The germline V and J ends were trimmed by 4 bases and 3 bases, with 12 bases remaining between them. Germline CDR1 reads SGHRS; CDR2 reads YFSETQ. CDR3 nucleotide sequence: TGCGCCAGCAGCCTCCGGATGGCTACAGATACGCAGTATTTT. Its protein product is CASSLRMATDTQYF.

Only a few counts were recorded for this clonotype. This chain joins TRBV6-6 and TRBJ2-5, with D perhaps TRBD2 (6 bases). In germline, CDR1 is MNHNY, CDR2 SVGAGI (reference sequence). This CDR3 is 13 amino acids long. V gave up 6 bases and J gave up 0 bases, with 8 bases separating them. The CDR3 here is CASRSGYQETQYF. The DNA for the CDR3 is TGTGCCAGCAGGAGCGGGTACCAAGAGACCCAGTACTTC.

V usage is TRBV7-6 and J usage is TRBJ2-7, with D perhaps given as TRBD1 or TRBD2 (5 bases each). CDR1 and CDR2 (germline): SGHVS, FNYEAQ. This CDR3 comprises 15 residues. V was shortened by 2 bases and J by 2 bases, with 13 bases between the two germline ends. The CDR3 region is CASSLIVGTTYEQYF. The CDR3 coding sequence is TGTGCCAGCAGCTTAATCGTGGGGACCACCTACGAGCAGTACTTC.

On this clonotype itself: The missing conserved phenylalanine or tryptophan at the end of this CDR3 makes a read error likely. J is TRBJ2-3 and V is TRBV5-1; 7 nucleotides align to TRBD2. Looked up from germline, CDR1 is SGHRS and CDR2 is YFSETQ. V shed 0 bases, J shed 2 bases, and the junction held 6 bases outside the gene matches. CDR3 size: 16 residues. The CDR3 bases are TGCGCCAGCAGCTTGGCCGGGACTACCCTCACAGATACGCAGTATTAT. The encoded protein is CASSLAGTTLTDTQYY.

V gene TRBV6-2 or TRBV6-3 combines with J gene TRBJ2-5; the match to TRBD1 covers 7 bases. The trim removed 6 bases at V and 5 bases at J, leaving 12 bases unmatched. CDR1 and CDR2 (germline): MNHEY, SVGEGT. CDR3 length: 15 amino acids. CDR3 bases: TGTGCCAGCAGCCTCGAGGGGGCGGCCATGGAGACCCAGTACTTC. Translated: CASSLEGAAMETQYF.